This record concerns one T cell receptor beta chain sequence. CDR1 is KGHDR, CDR2 SFDVKD, per germline. The CDR3 extends over 17 amino acids. After removal of 9 bases from V and 0 bases from J, the junction contained 9 bases not matched to a gene. Per the original methods: The authors estimated nucleated cell counts from reference gene primer amplification. Method: immunoSEQ multiplex PCR; TCRdb's copy keeps in-frame clones and lacks some. V and J calls and clone size are those listed in that table; D and trimming were worked out from the DNA. This sample carries more than 250,000 clones, around 89% of them seen once, and the ten largest clones take more than 0.95%. This entry comes from a study of blood T cell repertoires in COVID-19. Clinical histories supplied by participants themselves formed the basis of cohort assignment.

Sequencing was carried out using PBMCs or T cells enriched from blood (not recorded which). The clonotype comes from a woman in her thirties or forties with acute COVID-19. The chain couples TRBV24-1 to TRBJ2-6; 8 bases map to TRBD2. The CDR3 is CATGVAGGGSGANVLTF. The CDR3 DNA sequence: TGTGCCACCGGCGTGGCGGGAGGTGGCTCTGGGGCCAACGTCCTGACTTTC.